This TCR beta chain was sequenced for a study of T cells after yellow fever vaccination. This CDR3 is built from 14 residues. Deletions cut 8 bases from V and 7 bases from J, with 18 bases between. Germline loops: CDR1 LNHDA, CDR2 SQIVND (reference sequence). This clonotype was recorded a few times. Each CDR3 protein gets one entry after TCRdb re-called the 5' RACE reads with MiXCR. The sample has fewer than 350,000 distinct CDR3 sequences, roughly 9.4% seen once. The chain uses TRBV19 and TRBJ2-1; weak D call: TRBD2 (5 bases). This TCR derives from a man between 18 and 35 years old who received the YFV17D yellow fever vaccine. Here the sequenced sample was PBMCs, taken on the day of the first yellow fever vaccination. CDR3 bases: TGTGCCAGTCGGGGTCTTAAGTGGCCTAATGAGCAGTTCTTC. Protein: CASRGLKWPNEQFF.